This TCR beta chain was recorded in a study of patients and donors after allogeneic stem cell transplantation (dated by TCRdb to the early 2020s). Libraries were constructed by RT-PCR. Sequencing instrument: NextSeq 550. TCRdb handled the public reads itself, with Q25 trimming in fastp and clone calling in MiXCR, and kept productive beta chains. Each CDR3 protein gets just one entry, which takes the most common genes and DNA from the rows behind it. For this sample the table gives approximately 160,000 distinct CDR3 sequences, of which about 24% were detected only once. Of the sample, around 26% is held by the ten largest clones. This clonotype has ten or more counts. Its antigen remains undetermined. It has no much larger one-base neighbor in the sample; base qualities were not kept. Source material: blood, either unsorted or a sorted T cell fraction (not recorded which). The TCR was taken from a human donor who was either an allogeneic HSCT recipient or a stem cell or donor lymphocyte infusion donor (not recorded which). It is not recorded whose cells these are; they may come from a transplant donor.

The CDR3 region: CSALGAGVGYTF. The DNA sequence is given as TGCAGTGCCCTGGGGGCAGGGGTAGGCTACACCTTC. The chain uses TRBV20-1 and TRBJ1-2, with a weak D call of TRBD1 (6 bases match). According to the germline V gene (reference sequence), CDR1 reads DFQATT and CDR2 reads SNEGSKA. CDR3 length: 12 amino acids, cysteine to phenylalanine. Here the CDR3 DNA is all that survives: 36 bases in frame from base 1. V is shortened by 6 bases, J by 8 bases, and the region joining them spans 16 bases.